This T cell receptor (beta chain) stems from a study of T cells in Graves' hyperthyroidism and ophthalmopathy. Study results and caveats: Researchers found most expanded thyroid clonotypes above 0.001 in blood as well.

This sample holds PBMCs from approximately 10 ml fresh peripheral blood. This clonotype has ten or more counts. The antigen is undetermined. There were TCR beta CDR3 regions amplified from RNA transcripts. Researchers ran a first-round RT-PCR on the TCR CDR3 using the HTBI primer set. TCRdb re-called the multiplex PCR reads with MiXCR, one entry per CDR3 protein. The sample yields a few hundred thousand distinct CDR3 sequences, 15% to 20% seen once. Sequencing was done on a sample of blood. The receptor comes from a woman aged 40-49 years with Graves' ophthalmopathy.

The CDR3 protein is CASSKTGTGSDEQYF. The CDR3 DNA reads as TGTGCCAGCAGCAAAACCGGGACAGGGTCGGACGAGCAGTACTTC. V is TRBV5-4 and J is TRBJ2-7, with 9 positions matching TRBD1. The ends lost 4 bases at V and 5 bases at J; junction bases unmatched: 10. There are 15 residues in the CDR3. CDR1 SGHNT and CDR2 YYREEE come from the germline V gene (reference sequence).